This paragraph covers one T cell receptor (beta chain) sequence. Its antigen remains unidentified. Nothing much larger sits one base from this clone, and base qualities are not available. The data stem from a study of graft-versus-host responses after intestinal transplantation (dated by TCRdb to about 2021). For the wider study: Multivisceral, liver-intestinal, or isolated intestinal transplants were received by the recipients. After intestinal transplantation, graft-versus-host and host-versus-graft alloreactive T cell clones were followed in the graft, circulation and bone marrow using bulk TCR-beta CDR3 sequencing. A peak of at least 4% donor T cells among recipient peripheral blood mononuclear cells was the definition used for donor T cell macrochimerism. To identify alloreactive clones, pre-transplant mixed lymphocyte reaction products were sequenced and compared with unstimulated pre-transplant donor and recipient T cells. Instead of going to the commercial service, samples from a few later patients were sequenced in-house on an Illumina MiSeq and processed with MiXCR. Anti-thymocyte globulin induction was given to all recipients, followed by maintenance tacrolimus and steroids for 2 to 3 years. Of the approximately 25 intestinal transplant recipients enrolled in the cohort, one of whom was a retransplant, a few patients without pretransplant specimens were excluded. Results and caveats for the whole study, not just this receptor: GvH clones were detected in recipient bone marrow, and some of these GvH clones were observed earlier in ileal mucosa or blood, consistent with an intestinal mucosal origin. In patients with donor T cell macrochimerism, the allografts had high GvH to HvG T cell clonal ratios. The conclusions were limited by the relatively low number and heterogeneity of the intestinal transplant patients. Peak levels of circulating GvH clones were associated with declines in HvG clones early after transplant.

Library creation used the immunoSEQ multiplex PCR assay. For most patients, genomic DNA was isolated with the Qiagen DNeasy Blood and Tissue Kit and shipped frozen to Adaptive Biotechnologies for TCR sequencing. High-throughput TCR-beta CDR3 sequencing of genomic DNA from most patients was performed by Adaptive Biotechnologies. Per the original workflow: TCR sequencing data were retrieved from Adaptive's ImmunoSEQ software for roughly 20 patients, whereas a few other patients were processed with MiXCR and VDJtools. To correct CD4 versus CD8 sorting errors, any sequence found in both subsets at a frequency ratio below 5:1 was removed. CDR3 nucleotide sequences shared between donor and recipient were removed because their origin could not be assigned. Alloreactive clones required at least 2-fold expansion over unstimulated cells and minimum CFSE-low frequency of 0.002% (template counts) or 0.001% (read counts). Clones detected in sequenced pre-transplant spleen, lymph node, or MLR CFSE-low populations of the donor or recipient were defined as mappable. The cumulative frequency of alloreactive clones was calculated as a percentage of all sequences, weighted by copy number. Imported from immuneACCESS, the table was reduced by TCRdb to in-frame sequences with V and J called. These copies leave out some clones; in studies compared against another copy, an unresolved V gene accounts for under half, and the cause of the remainder is not known. The V and J calls and clone size were taken over from that table, and D and trimming were inferred from the DNA. Here the sample has under 45,000 clones; approximately 94% occur a single time. Of the sample, approximately 0.22% falls within the top ten clones.

V loses 2 bases of germline sequence and J loses 6 bases, and the interval between the two ends is 14 bases. Reading the germline V gene (reference sequence) gives CDR1 LNHNV and CDR2 YYDKDF. Including cysteine and phenylalanine, the CDR3 has 16 amino acids. CDR3 DNA is the only sequence kept; it has 48 bases, read in frame from the first base. Explained via the paper, the time point label denotes: cells obtained before transplantation from donor or recipient. CD3+CD4+ and CD3+CD8+ populations were FACS-sorted from unstimulated pre-transplant donor and recipient cells taken from spleen or lymph nodes.

The clonotype was recovered from a human donor who was the organ donor for an intestinal transplant. The sample in question was unstimulated CD4+ T cells sorted from spleen or lymph node cells, obtained before transplant. The chain is encoded by TRBV15 joined to TRBJ1-6, with no confident D gene call. The bases read TGTGCCACCAGCAGACCAAACCGGGTTGCTAATTCACCCCTCCACTTT. The encoded protein is CATSRPNRVANSPLHF.